This note documents a single TCR beta chain sequence. The antigen remains unidentified. The source of the sample is a study of T-cell memory formation after mild COVID-19. Study as a whole: Largely donor-specific TCR clusters were found. Findings of the study overall: A subset of responding clones appeared in pre-infection memory, suggesting cross-reactive memory joined. A second wave expanding day 15 to 37 was CD4+-biased; contracting clones were balanced.

Constant-segment primers and 5'RACE yielded cDNA libraries for TCR alpha and TCR beta, each carrying sample barcodes and UMIs. TCRdb analysed the 5' RACE reads with MiXCR anew, one entry per CDR3 protein. The sample lists fewer than 250,000 distinct CDR3 sequences, approximately 30% occurring once. There are 14 residues in the CDR3. V lost 7 bases to trimming and J lost 4 bases; unmatched junction nucleotides: 10. The germline gives CDR1 MNHEY, CDR2 SVGEGT. The source is an adult woman who had mild COVID-19 (a few samples of this study predate the infection). Cell type and time point are not known. Sequenced input: PBMCs or a T cell subset sorted from them (not recorded which). This chain connects TRBV6-2 or TRBV6-3 to TRBJ2-7, with 7 nucleotides matching TRBD2. The CDR3 sequence: CASTPSGIRYEQYF. CDR3 coding DNA: TGTGCCAGCACCCCCAGCGGGATCCGTTACGAGCAGTACTTC.